Below are 21 T cell receptor beta chains sequenced from a single sample in a study of early T cells in non-severe SARS-CoV-2 infection. From the 5' RACE reads, TCRdb called clonotypes with MiXCR, one entry per CDR3 protein. The sample has tens of thousands of distinct CDR3 sequences; approximately 16% are singletons. This specimen consisted of whole blood, obtained at baseline. The receptors shown here come from an adult who was a healthcare worker with PCR-confirmed SARS-CoV-2 infection or an uninfected control (not recorded which).

Regarding this clonotype: The conserved phenylalanine or tryptophan is not found at the CDR3 terminus, so this likely reflects a read error. The chain carries TRBV2 and TRBJ2-3, with 9 nucleotides matching TRBD2. The V and J ends lost 2 bases and 5 bases, in that order; junction bases with no gene match: 8. The CDR3 sequence is 16 residues long. Germline CDR1 SNHLY, CDR2 FYNNEI. CDR3 sequence (DNA): TGTGCCAGCAGTGAATACGTAGCGGGAGCTGTAGATACGCAGTATTCT. This encodes CASSEYVAGAVDTQYS.

The chain joins TRBV2 to TRBJ2-1; D is unresolved. Germline lookup yields CDR1 SNHLY and CDR2 FYNNEI. The CDR3 covers 12 residues. With 4 bases removed from V and 9 bases from J, the gap between germline ends came to 10 bases. CDR3: CASSVFKSEQFF. CDR3 DNA sequence: TGTGCCAGCAGTGTATTCAAGAGTGAGCAGTTCTTC.

This chain connects TRBV5-1 to TRBJ2-7, with 7 positions matching TRBD2. Looked up from germline, CDR1 is SGHRS and CDR2 is YFSETQ. V was clipped by 0 bases and J by 3 bases; unmatched bases: 3. This CDR3 has 14 amino acids. CDR3: CASSLAGGNYEQYF. CDR3 DNA: TGCGCCAGCAGCTTGGCGGGAGGAAACTACGAGCAGTACTTC.

A remark on this clonotype: At one end, the junction sequence differs from germline, possibly due to a read error. The chain has TRBV4-1 and TRBJ2-7, with 8 bases identical to TRBD1. Germline V CDR1 and CDR2: MGHRA, YSYEKL. The CDR3 has 16 amino acids. CDR3 nucleotide sequence: TGCGCCAGCAGCCAATCCCCCACCCGACAGGGGTGGTGGTTGGACTTC. Translating it yields CASSQSPTRQGWWLDF.

This clonotype came up many times. The chain is built from TRBV7-9 and TRBJ2-1; 7 positions match TRBD1. The CDR3 spans 13 residues. Trimming removed 8 bases from V and 7 bases from J; junction bases left unmatched: 8. CDR1 and CDR2 from the germline V gene are SEHNR and FQNEAQ (reference sequence). The DNA of the CDR3 is TGTGCCAGCTTGGGACAGCCCCTGAATGAGCAGTTCTTC. Protein sequence: CASLGQPLNEQFF.

This clonotype was recorded at least ten times. The chain carries TRBV5-1 and TRBJ1-1; D gene unclear. Germline CDR1 and CDR2: SGHRS and YFSETQ. V was shortened by 0 bases and J by 0 bases, with 9 bases between the two germline ends. The CDR3 has 15 amino acids. CDR3 sequence (DNA): TGCGCCAGCAGCTTGGGACCAGGCCTGAACACTGAAGCTTTCTTT. This codes for CASSLGPGLNTEAFF. Filled out from reference TRBV5-1 and TRBJ1-1, the complete variable domain reads KAGVTQTPRYLIKTRGQQVTLSCSPISGHRSVSWYQQTPGQGLQFLFEYFSETQRNKGNFPGRFSGRQFSNSRSEMNVSTLELGDSALYLCASSLGPGLNTEAFFGQGTRLTVV.

This clonotype occurred a few times. The junction does not match germline at one end; this may be a read error. The chain has TRBV10-3 and TRBJ2-7; 7 positions match TRBD1. From germline, CDR1 is ENHRY and CDR2 SYGVKD. This CDR3 has 13 residues. The CDR3 DNA reads as TGTGCCATCACAGGAGACACCGGGACAGCAGCAAAGTTC. Protein sequence: CAITGDTGTAAKF.

This clonotype was counted only a few times. This chain joins TRBV18 and TRBJ2-7; a possible D gene is TRBD2 (5 bases). CDR1 and CDR2 (germline): KGHSH, LQKENI. V was cut by 1 base and J by 1 base, with 14 bases left in between. The CDR3 covers 16 residues. CDR3 amino acids: CASSPLGWTPSYEQYF. DNA for the CDR3: TGTGCCAGCTCACCACTGGGGTGGACTCCTTCCTACGAGCAGTACTTC.

The V and J genes are TRBV20-1 and TRBJ2-7, with D uncertain. V dropped 0 bases and J dropped 0 bases, with 6 bases sitting between them. Germline V gene lookup returns CDR1 DFQATT and CDR2 SNEGSKA (reference sequence). The CDR3 totals 13 residues. CDR3 amino acids: CSARDMSSYEQYF. CDR3 sequence (DNA): TGCAGTGCTAGAGACATGAGCTCCTACGAGCAGTACTTC.

The chain joins TRBV20-1 to TRBJ2-7; D is ambiguous. V lost 8 bases and J lost 4, with 12 bases in between. Germline values: CDR1 DFQATT, CDR2 SNEGSKA (reference sequence). This CDR3 spans 11 amino acids. The CDR3 here is CSPLGSYEQYF. CDR3 DNA sequence: TGCAGTCCCTTGGGTTCTTACGAGCAGTACTTC.

The chain carries TRBV2 and TRBJ2-2, with 7 bases aligning to TRBD1. CDR1 is SNHLY, CDR2 FYNNEI, per germline. The CDR3 loop spans 13 amino acids. V was clipped by 7 bases and J by 7 bases; unmatched bases: 6. The CDR3 DNA reads TGTGCCAGCAATCTCCAGGGGGACGGGGAGCTGTTTTTT. Translation: CASNLQGDGELFF.

This clonotype was detected ten times or more. The chain carries TRBV19 and TRBJ2-3, with D possibly being TRBD1 or TRBD2 (7 bases each). Per the germline V gene, CDR1 is LNHDA and CDR2 is SQIVND (reference sequence). Between the trimmed V and J ends, which lost 7 bases and 3 bases, there was a span of 14 bases. The CDR3 loop spans 14 amino acids. As DNA, the CDR3 is TGTGCCAGTACGGGGCAGGGGGGGACAGATACGCAGTATTTT. Its translation is CASTGQGGTDTQYF.

V and J are TRBV14 and TRBJ2-3; 9 positions agree with TRBD2. J lost 2 bases, V lost 2 bases, and 8 bases had no gene match. The CDR3 is made up of 17 amino acids. The germline CDR1 and CDR2 sequences are SGHDN and FVKESK. The CDR3 is CASSQPLGGGATDTQYF. In nucleotides, the CDR3 is TGTGCCAGCAGCCAACCCTTGGGCGGGGGGGCCACAGATACGCAGTATTTT. Complete variable domain (other parts from reference TRBV14 and TRBJ2-3): EAGVTQFPSHSVIEKGQTVTLRCDPISGHDNLYWYRRVMGKEIKFLLHFVKESKQDESGMPNNRFLAERTGGTYSTLKVQPAELEDSGVYFCASSQPLGGGATDTQYFGPGTRLTVL.

This clonotype was observed a handful of times. The J gene is TRBJ2-2, the V gene TRBV6-5; the D gene could be TRBD1 or TRBD2 (5 bases each). Germline values: CDR1 MNHEY, CDR2 SVGAGI. V was shortened by 8 bases and J by 4 bases, with 11 bases between the two germline ends. The CDR3 runs to 13 residues. Written as DNA, the CDR3 is TGTGCCAGCGGGCAGGGAGTCACCGGGGAGCTGTTTTTT. Protein sequence: CASGQGVTGELFF.

The chain has TRBV20-1 and TRBJ2-2; 8 bases line up with TRBD2. Germline V lookup: CDR1 DFQATT, CDR2 SNEGSKA (reference sequence). The V and J ends lost 3 bases and 8 bases, in that order; junction bases with no gene match: 8. CDR3 size: 14 residues. The CDR3 DNA follows: TGCAGTGCTAGGTCGGGGACTAGTGCAGGGGAGCTGTTTTTT. Translating gives CSARSGTSAGELFF.

The genes are TRBV19 and TRBJ1-1; no clear D gene. The V end lost 3 bases, the J end lost 0 bases, and 2 bases lay between the germline ends. Germline assignment: CDR1 LNHDA and CDR2 SQIVND (reference sequence). This CDR3 contains 12 residues. The CDR3 spells CASSMVNTEAFF. The CDR3 nucleotides are TGTGCCAGTAGTATGGTGAACACTGAAGCTTTCTTT.

The rearrangement uses TRBV28 and TRBJ2-1; 12 bases line up with TRBD2. Germline CDR1 reads MDHEN; CDR2 reads SYDVKM. V lost 6 bases, J lost 7 bases, and 10 bases stayed unmatched. This CDR3 region has 16 residues. CDR3 protein: CASSLSLAGGLNEQFF. CDR3 nucleotide sequence: TGTGCCAGCAGCCTCTCGCTAGCGGGAGGGCTAAATGAGCAGTTCTTC.

V gene TRBV14 combines with J gene TRBJ2-7, with 7 bases lining up with TRBD2. The CDR3 totals 18 residues. Germline V lookup: CDR1 SGHDN, CDR2 FVKESK. Unmatched junction bases numbered 13, after V lost 1 base and J lost 1 base. In DNA, the CDR3 is TGTGCCAGCAGCCAAGGCTTTCCCCGGGGGGTGAAGTCCTACGAGCAGTACTTC. Its translation: CASSQGFPRGVKSYEQYF.

This clonotype was observed a handful of times. The V and J genes are TRBV27 and TRBJ2-7; the D gene is possibly TRBD1 (5 bases). Germline V gene data show CDR1 as MNHEY and CDR2 as SMNVEV (reference sequence). V dropped 5 bases and J dropped 3 bases, with 11 bases sitting between them. The CDR3 covers 13 residues. CDR3 sequence reads: CASSGAPGYEQYF. The CDR3 coding sequence is TGTGCCAGCAGTGGGGCTCCGGGCTACGAGCAGTACTTC.

This clonotype occurred many times. This chain links TRBV28 with TRBJ1-4; the match to TRBD1 covers 10 bases. Germline trimming cut 5 bases from V and 8 bases from J; bases unmatched to any gene: 5. CDR1 is MDHEN and CDR2 is SYDVKM in the germline V gene. The CDR3 extends over 14 amino acids. CDR3 sequence (DNA): TGTGCCAGCAGTGGGGACAGGGGTGAAGAAAAACTGTTTTTT. Translation: CASSGDRGEEKLFF. The entire variable domain, with the rest obtained from reference TRBV28 and TRBJ1-4, is as follows: DVKVTQSSRYLVKRTGEKVFLECVQDMDHENMFWYRQDPGLGLRLIYFSYDVKMKEKGDIPEGYSVSREKKERFSLILESASTNQTSMYLCASSGDRGEEKLFFGSGTQLSVL.

This clonotype was seen only a few times. The V gene is TRBV12-3 or TRBV12-4, the J gene TRBJ1-5, with D possibly being TRBD1 (5 bases). The CDR3 loop spans 13 amino acids. V shed 6 bases and J shed 10 bases, with 16 bases lying between them. CDR3 coding DNA: TGTGCCAGCAGCCTCGAGCAGCGGGGCCCCCAGCATTTT. It yields the protein CASSLEQRGPQHF.